The sequence of this T cell receptor (beta chain) was determined in a study of cytomegalovirus exposure and HLA in healthy donors. TCRdb's table, derived via immunoSEQ multiplex PCR, lists solely in-frame clones and lacks some. The repertoire holds about 73,000 clones, with about 93% as singletons. Donors came from a validation cohort of 95 to 150 subjects, distinct from the first 666-subject cohort. CDR1 is SGHTA, CDR2 FQGNSA, per germline. V lost 3 bases to trimming and J lost 1 base; unmatched junction nucleotides: 3. This CDR3 has 14 amino acids. The source material was PBMCs. This chain links TRBV7-2 with TRBJ2-7, with TRBD2 matching over 7 bases. The sequence came from a woman aged 18-29 years in good health and CMV-seropositive. The CDR3: CASSLGGDSYEQYF. The CDR3 DNA follows: TGTGCCAGCAGCTTGGGGGGGGATTCCTACGAGCAGTACTTC.